One and the same sample provided the 4 T cell receptor beta chains below, sequenced in a study of a mutant IDH1 vaccine in newly diagnosed glioma. The time point here: week 5, during vaccination. Alongside topical imiquimod, each dose of vaccine comprised 300 ug of mutant IDH1 20-mer peptide. Sequenced by immunoSEQ multiplex PCR; TCRdb stores in-frame clones only, minus some. The table has tens of thousands of clones, about 87% seen once; the top ten hold about 4.2%. These receptors' antigens are unknown. The sequences come from PBMCs, collected from a glioma patient whose treatment included an IDH1 peptide vaccine. The receptors shown here come from a woman aged 40 to 50 with glioma.

This rearrangement joins TRBV25-1 to TRBJ2-6, with D uncertain. The CDR3 spans 17 residues. Trimming took off 1 base at V and 2 bases at J, with 12 bases between the two ends. Germline-derived CDR1 and CDR2 are MGHDK and SYGVNS. This CDR3 reads CASSESKRPTGANVLTF. In nucleotides, the CDR3 is TGTGCCAGCAGTGAATCTAAGCGTCCGACTGGGGCCAACGTCCTGACTTTC.

The chain joins TRBV19 to TRBJ1-3; D is uncertain. The CDR3 is 17 amino acids. Germline V gene lookup returns CDR1 LNHDA and CDR2 SQIVND (reference sequence). V dropped 5 bases and J dropped 4 bases, with 21 bases sitting between them. CDR3 nucleotides: TGTGCCAGTAGTCCTCATGGACGGAAGCTGGAAGGAAACACCATATATTTT. Protein product: CASSPHGRKLEGNTIYF.

V gene TRBV2 combines with J gene TRBJ2-7; TRBD2 agrees at 12 bases. The junction had 9 bases not matched to a gene; V was cut back by 3 bases and J by 0 bases. This CDR3 has 18 amino acids. Germline CDR1 is SNHLY and CDR2 is FYNNEI. This chain's CDR3 is CASSDPYTSGRPSYEQYF. CDR3 coding DNA: TGTGCCAGCAGTGACCCTTATACTAGCGGGAGGCCCTCCTACGAGCAGTACTTC.

The chain links TRBV10-3 to TRBJ2-5, with TRBD2 matching over 12 bases. Germline trimming cut 10 bases from V and 1 base from J; bases unmatched to any gene: 4. CDR1 is ENHRY, CDR2 SYGVKD, per germline. The CDR3 length is 14 residues. The CDR3 loop is CATRLAGAQETQYF. The CDR3 region has the DNA TGTGCCACCCGACTAGCGGGAGCCCAAGAGACCCAGTACTTC.